Shown below are 3 T cell receptor beta chains from a single sample sequenced in a study of regulatory T cells in long-lasting Graves disease. Time point of the sample: newly diagnosed GD, antithyroid drugs for less than 3 months. After RNA was extracted from PBMCs, the TCR library was made from it. Both iRepertoire HTBI primers and Arm-PCR of CDR3 regions were used to build the TCR beta libraries. TCRdb reanalysed the multiplex PCR reads using MiXCR and keeps one entry per CDR3 protein. The sample lists 510,000 or so distinct CDR3 sequences, around 12% occurring once. A further study also used this sample, focusing on T cells in Graves' hyperthyroidism and ophthalmopathy.

The sequencing here drew on peripheral blood mononuclear cells (PBMCs), taken at new diagnosis, from a patient treated with antithyroid drugs. Every receptor here comes from a woman aged 25-40 years with Graves disease.

Comment on this clonotype: A junction boundary mismatches the germline segment, possibly from a read error. The chain recombines TRBV11-2 with TRBJ2-1, with TRBD1 matching over 10 bases. The germline V gene encodes CDR1 SGHAT and CDR2 FQNNGV. This CDR3 contains 17 residues. This CDR3 is CASSQDFRTGGYNERFF. DNA for the CDR3: TGTGCCAGCAGCCAAGATTTTAGGACAGGGGGGTACAATGAGCGGTTCTTC.

This clonotype was recorded many times. The rearrangement links TRBV20-1 to TRBJ2-3; 11 nucleotides match TRBD2. J was trimmed by 2 bases and V by 6 bases; bases with no gene match: 4. Germline values: CDR1 DFQATT, CDR2 SNEGSKA (reference sequence). This CDR3 is built from 14 residues. The CDR3 coding sequence is TGCAGTGCCCGACTAGCGGGAAACACAGATACGCAGTATTTT. As protein: CSARLAGNTDTQYF.

This chain connects TRBV9 to TRBJ1-2; no reliable D call. The CDR3 is 13 amino acids. Trimming cost V 0 bases and J 3 bases, with 6 bases left between them. In germline, CDR1 is SGDLS, CDR2 YYNGEE. CDR3 nucleotide sequence: TGTGCCAGCAGCGTAGACCGATACTATGGCTACACCTTC. It translates to CASSVDRYYGYTF.